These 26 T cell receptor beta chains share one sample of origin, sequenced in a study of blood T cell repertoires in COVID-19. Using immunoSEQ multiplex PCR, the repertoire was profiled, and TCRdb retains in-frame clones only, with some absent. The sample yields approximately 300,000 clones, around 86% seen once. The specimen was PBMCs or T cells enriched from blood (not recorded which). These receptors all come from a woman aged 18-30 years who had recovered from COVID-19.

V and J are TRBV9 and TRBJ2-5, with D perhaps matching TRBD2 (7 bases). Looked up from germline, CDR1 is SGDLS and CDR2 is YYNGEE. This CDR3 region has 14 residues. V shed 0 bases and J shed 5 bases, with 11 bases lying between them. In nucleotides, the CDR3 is TGTGCCAGCAGCGTAGGAGGGGGAGGGGAGACCCAGTACTTC. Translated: CASSVGGGGETQYF. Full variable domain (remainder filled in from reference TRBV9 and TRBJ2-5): DSGVTQTPKHLITATGQRVTLRCSPRSGDLSVYWYQQSLDQGLQFLIQYYNGEERAKGNILERFSAQQFPDLHSELNLSSLELGDSALYFCASSVGGGGETQYFGPGTRLLVL.

Here the CDR3 DNA reads TGTGCCAGTAGTTCAGGGTCTTCCAGTGAAAAACTGTTTTTT. Encoded protein: CASSSGSSSEKLFF. The V gene is TRBV19, the J gene TRBJ1-4, with D tentatively TRBD1 (5 bases). With 5 bases removed from V and 7 bases from J, the gap between germline ends came to 14 bases. The germline V gene encodes CDR1 LNHDA and CDR2 SQIVND (reference sequence). The CDR3 has 14 amino acids.

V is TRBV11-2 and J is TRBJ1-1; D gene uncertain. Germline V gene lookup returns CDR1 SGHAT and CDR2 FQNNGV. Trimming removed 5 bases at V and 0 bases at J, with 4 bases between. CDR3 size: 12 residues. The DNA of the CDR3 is TGTGCCAGCAGCGGAGTGAACACTGAAGCTTTCTTT. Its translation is CASSGVNTEAFF.

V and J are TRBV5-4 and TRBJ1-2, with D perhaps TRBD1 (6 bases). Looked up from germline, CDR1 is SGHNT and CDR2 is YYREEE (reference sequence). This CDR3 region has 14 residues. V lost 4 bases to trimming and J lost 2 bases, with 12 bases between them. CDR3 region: CASSGGAPNYGYTF. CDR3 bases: TGTGCCAGCAGCGGGGGGGCGCCCAACTATGGCTACACCTTC. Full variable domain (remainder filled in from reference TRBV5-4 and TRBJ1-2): ETGVTQSPTHLIKTRGQQVTLRCSSQSGHNTVSWYQQALGQGPQFIFQYYREEENGRGNFPPRFSGLQFPNYSSELNVNALELDDSALYLCASSGGAPNYGYTFGSGTRLTVV.

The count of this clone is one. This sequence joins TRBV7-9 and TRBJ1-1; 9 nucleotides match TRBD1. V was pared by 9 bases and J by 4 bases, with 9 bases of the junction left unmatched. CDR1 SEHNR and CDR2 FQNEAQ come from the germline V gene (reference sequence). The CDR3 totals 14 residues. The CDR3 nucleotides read TGTGCCAGTTCCCACAGGGGGCGAAGCACTGAAGCTTTCTTT. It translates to CASSHRGRSTEAFF.

The CDR3: CASSGDRVSEQFF. The CDR3 DNA sequence: TGTGCCAGCAGCGGTGACAGGGTTAGTGAGCAGTTCTTC. The J gene is TRBJ2-1, the V gene TRBV2; TRBD1 matches 7 bases. CDR3 size: 13 residues. Germline-derived CDR1 and CDR2 are SNHLY and FYNNEI. The V and J ends lost 6 bases and 9 bases, in that order; junction bases with no gene match: 8.

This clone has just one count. DNA for the CDR3: TGTGCCAGCAGTTTAACTGGGGAGGGATACACCGGGGAGCTGTTTTTT. Protein product: CASSLTGEGYTGELFF. The genes are TRBV27 and TRBJ2-2; 7 bases fit TRBD2. Germline values: CDR1 MNHEY, CDR2 SMNVEV (reference sequence). CDR3 length: 16 amino acids. The V segment lost 2 bases and the J segment 3 bases; nucleotides outside the gene matches: 6.

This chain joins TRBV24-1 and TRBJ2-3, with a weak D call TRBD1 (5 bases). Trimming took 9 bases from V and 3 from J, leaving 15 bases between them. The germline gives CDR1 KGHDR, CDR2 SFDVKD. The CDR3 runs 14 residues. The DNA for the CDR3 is TGTGCCACCCAGGGCGCTAGGTCAACAGATACGCAGTATTTT. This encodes CATQGARSTDTQYF.

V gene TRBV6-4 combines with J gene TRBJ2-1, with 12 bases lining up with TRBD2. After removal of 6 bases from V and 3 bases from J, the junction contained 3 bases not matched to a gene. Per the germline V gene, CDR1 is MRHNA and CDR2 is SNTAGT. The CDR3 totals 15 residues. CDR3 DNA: TGTGCCAGCAGCGAACTAGCGGGGGGCTACAATGAGCAGTTCTTC. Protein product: CASSELAGGYNEQFF.

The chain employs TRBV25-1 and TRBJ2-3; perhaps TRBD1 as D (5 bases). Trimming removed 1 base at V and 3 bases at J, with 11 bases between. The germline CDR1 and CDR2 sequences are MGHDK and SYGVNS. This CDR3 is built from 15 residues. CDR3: CASSELGRDTDTQYF. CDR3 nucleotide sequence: TGTGCCAGCAGTGAATTAGGCAGGGATACAGATACGCAGTATTTT.

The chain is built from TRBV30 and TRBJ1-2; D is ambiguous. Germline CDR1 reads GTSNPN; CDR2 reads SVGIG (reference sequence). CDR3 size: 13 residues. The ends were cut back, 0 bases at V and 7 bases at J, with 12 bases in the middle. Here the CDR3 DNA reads TGTGCCTGGAGTGTAATTTCGGGTCGTGGCTACACCTTC. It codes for CAWSVISGRGYTF.

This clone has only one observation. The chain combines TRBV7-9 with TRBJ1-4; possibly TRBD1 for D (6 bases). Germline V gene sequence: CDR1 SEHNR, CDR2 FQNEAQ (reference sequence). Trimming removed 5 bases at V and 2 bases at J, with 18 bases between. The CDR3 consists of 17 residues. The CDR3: CASSARGPGVTNEKLFF. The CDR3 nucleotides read TGTGCCAGCAGCGCTCGGGGCCCAGGGGTCACTAATGAAAAACTGTTTTTT.

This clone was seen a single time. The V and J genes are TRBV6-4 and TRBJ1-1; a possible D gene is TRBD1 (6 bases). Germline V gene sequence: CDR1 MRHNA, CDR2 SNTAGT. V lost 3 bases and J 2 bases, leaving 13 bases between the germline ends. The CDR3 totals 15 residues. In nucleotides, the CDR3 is TGTGCCAGCAGTGAGCCGACCAGGGGAAACACTGAAGCTTTCTTT. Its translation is CASSEPTRGNTEAFF.

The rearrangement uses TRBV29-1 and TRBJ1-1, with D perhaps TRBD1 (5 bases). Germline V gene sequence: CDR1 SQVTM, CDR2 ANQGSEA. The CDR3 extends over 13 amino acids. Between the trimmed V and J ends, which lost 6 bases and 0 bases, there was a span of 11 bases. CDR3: CSVGEVLNTEAFF. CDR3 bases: TGCAGCGTGGGGGAGGTTCTGAACACTGAAGCTTTCTTT.

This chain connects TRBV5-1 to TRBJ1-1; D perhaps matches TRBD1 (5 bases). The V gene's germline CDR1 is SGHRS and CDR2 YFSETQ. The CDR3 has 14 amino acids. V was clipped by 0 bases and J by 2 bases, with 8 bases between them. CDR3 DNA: TGCGCCAGCAGCTTGGGGACACGCAACACTGAAGCTTTCTTT. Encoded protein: CASSLGTRNTEAFF.

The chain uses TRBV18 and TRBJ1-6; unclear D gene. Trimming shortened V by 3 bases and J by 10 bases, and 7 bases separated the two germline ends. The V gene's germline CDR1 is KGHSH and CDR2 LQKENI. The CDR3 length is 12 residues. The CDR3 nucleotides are TGTGCCAGCTCACCCGGGGAGTCACCCCTCCACTTT. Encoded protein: CASSPGESPLHF.

As DNA, the CDR3 is TGTGCCAGCAAAACGCGGGGTAGCAATCAGCCCCAGCATTTT. Translating it yields CASKTRGSNQPQHF. The V call is TRBV21-1, the J call TRBJ1-5. TRBV21-1 is recorded as a pseudogene. This CDR3 region has 14 residues.

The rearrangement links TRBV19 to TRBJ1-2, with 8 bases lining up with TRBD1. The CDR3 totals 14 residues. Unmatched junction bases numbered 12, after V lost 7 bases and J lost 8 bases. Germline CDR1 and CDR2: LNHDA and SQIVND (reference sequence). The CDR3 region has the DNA TGTGCCAGTATTAACCCCCAGGACAGGGCGGGCTACACCTTC. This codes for CASINPQDRAGYTF.

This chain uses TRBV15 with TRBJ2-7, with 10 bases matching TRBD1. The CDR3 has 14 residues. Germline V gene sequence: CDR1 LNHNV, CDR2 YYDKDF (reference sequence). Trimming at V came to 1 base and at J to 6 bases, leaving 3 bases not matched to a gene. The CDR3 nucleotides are TGTGCCACCAGCAGAGGGACAGGGGGAGTCGAGCAGTACTTC. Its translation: CATSRGTGGVEQYF.

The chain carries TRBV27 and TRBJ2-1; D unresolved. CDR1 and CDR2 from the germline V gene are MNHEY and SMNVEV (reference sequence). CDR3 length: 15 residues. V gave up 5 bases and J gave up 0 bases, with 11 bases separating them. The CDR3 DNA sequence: TGTGCCAGCAGTCCTGCGCTGAGCTCCTACAATGAGCAGTTCTTC. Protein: CASSPALSSYNEQFF.

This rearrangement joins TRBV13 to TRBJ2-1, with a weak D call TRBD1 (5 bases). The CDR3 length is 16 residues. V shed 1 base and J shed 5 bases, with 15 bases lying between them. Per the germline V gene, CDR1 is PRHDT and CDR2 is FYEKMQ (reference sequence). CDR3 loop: CASSLVSRAPDNEQFF. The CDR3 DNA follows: TGTGCCAGCAGCTTAGTTTCCAGGGCCCCCGACAATGAGCAGTTCTTC.

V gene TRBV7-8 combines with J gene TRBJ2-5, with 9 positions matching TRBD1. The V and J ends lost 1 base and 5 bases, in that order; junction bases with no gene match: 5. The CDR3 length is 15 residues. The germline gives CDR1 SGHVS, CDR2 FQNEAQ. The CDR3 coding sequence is TGTGCCAGCAGCTTAGGTCACAGGGGGCTGGAGACCCAGTACTTC. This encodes CASSLGHRGLETQYF.

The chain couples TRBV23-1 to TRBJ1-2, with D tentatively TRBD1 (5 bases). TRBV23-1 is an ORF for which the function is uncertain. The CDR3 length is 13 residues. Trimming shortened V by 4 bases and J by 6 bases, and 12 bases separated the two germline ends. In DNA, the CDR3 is TGCGCCAGCAGTCCCCACCGGGGGGATGGCTACACCTTC. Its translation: CASSPHRGDGYTF.

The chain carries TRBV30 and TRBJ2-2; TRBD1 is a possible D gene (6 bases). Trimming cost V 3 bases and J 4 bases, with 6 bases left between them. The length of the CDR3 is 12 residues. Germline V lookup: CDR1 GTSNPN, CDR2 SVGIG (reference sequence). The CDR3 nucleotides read TGTGCCTGGAGCAGGGGCACCGGGGAGCTGTTTTTT. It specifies CAWSRGTGELFF.

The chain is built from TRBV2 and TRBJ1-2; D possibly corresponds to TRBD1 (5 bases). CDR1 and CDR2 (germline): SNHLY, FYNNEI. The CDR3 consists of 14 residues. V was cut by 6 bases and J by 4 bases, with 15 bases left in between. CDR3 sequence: CASRTVGGSYGYTF. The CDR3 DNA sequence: TGTGCCAGCAGAACTGTGGGGGGAAGCTATGGCTACACCTTC.

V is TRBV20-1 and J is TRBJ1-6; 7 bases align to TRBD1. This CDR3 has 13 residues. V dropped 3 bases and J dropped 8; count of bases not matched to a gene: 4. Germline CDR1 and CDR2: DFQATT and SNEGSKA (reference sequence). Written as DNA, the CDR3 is TGCAGTGCTAGTTGGGACAGCGATTCACCCCTCCACTTT. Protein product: CSASWDSDSPLHF.